The entry that follows covers one TCR beta chain sequence. As yet, its antigen is unknown. Deep-level settings were used for running the assay. Repertoires were generated with immunoSEQ multiplex PCR, while TCRdb's copy carries only in-frame clones and drops some. This sample has some 2.4 million clones; under 95% occur once, and the top ten carry more than 0.35%. The data were taken from a study of shared clonotypes between healthy human individuals. Overall study: The study used three CD4 naive, three CD4 memory, two CD8 naive and one CD8 memory plate per donor. Whole-study results and caveats: Clonotype sharing among donors likely depends on sequencing depth. Naive subsets usually exceeded memory subsets in estimated richness.

CDR1 is MNHNY, CDR2 SVGAGI, per germline (reference sequence). The CDR3 sequence is 14 residues long. The V end lost 2 bases, the J end lost 4 bases, and 11 bases lay between the germline ends. J is TRBJ1-1 and V is TRBV6-6, with a weak D call TRBD1 (5 bases). Sequenced sample: naive CD4+ T cells from PBMCs. Subset meaning: CD45RA+ positively selected. The receptor was isolated from a man between 18 and 35 years old in good health. Some clones in this sample may be carry-over from other donors' samples. CDR3 DNA: TGTGCCAGCAGTTACGAGGGGAAACCCACTGAAGCTTTCTTT. Its protein is CASSYEGKPTEAFF.